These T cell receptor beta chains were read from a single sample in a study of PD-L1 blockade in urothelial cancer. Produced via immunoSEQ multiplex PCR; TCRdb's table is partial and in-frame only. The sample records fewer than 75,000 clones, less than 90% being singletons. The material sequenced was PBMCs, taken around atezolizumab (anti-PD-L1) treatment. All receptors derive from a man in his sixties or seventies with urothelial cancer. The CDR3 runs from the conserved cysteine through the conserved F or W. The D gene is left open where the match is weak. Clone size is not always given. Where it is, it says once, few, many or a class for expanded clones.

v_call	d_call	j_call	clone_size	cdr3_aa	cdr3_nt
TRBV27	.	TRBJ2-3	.	CASSLDIGTDTQYF	TGTGCCAGCAGTTTGGACATAGGCACAGATACGCAGTATTTT
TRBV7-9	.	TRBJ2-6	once	CASSLGARWAGANVLTF	TGTGCCAGCAGCTTAGGGGCCCGGTGGGCTGGGGCCAACGTCCTGACTTTC
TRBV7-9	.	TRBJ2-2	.	CAIKLKPNTGELFF	TGTGCCATCAAGCTTAAACCGAACACCGGGGAGCTGTTTTTT
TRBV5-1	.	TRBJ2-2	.	CASSLEGAGELFF	TGCGCCAGCAGCTTGGAGGGGGCCGGGGAGCTGTTTTTT
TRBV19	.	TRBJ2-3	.	CASSALASGGTDTQYF	TGTGCCAGTAGTGCGCTAGCGTCTGGGGGCACAGATACGCAGTATTTT
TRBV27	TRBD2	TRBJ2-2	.	CASSWRTSGRTGGELFF	TGTGCCAGCAGTTGGAGGACTAGCGGGAGGACGGGCGGGGAGCTGTTTTTT
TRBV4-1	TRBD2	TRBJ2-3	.	CASSQVGGAGDTQYF	TGCGCCAGCAGCCAAGTCGGGGGGGCTGGAGATACGCAGTATTTT
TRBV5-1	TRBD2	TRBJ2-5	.	CASSRTSGKETQYF	TGCGCCAGCAGCCGGACTAGCGGGAAGGAGACCCAGTACTTC
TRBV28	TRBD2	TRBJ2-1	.	CASPPPLLAGASPSNNEQFF	TGTGCCAGTCCTCCCCCCCTTCTAGCGGGAGCGTCCCCTAGTAACAATGAGCAGTTCTTC
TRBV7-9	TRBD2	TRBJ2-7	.	CASSQLAGTYEQYF	TGTGCCAGCAGCCAATTAGCGGGGACCTACGAGCAGTACTTC
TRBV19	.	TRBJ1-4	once	CASSIDGGEKLFF	TGTGCCAGTAGTATAGATGGAGGTGAAAAACTGTTTTTT
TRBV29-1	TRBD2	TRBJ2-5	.	CSVEDPILSGSGETQYF	TGCAGCGTTGAAGACCCGATCCTTAGCGGGAGCGGGGAGACCCAGTACTTC
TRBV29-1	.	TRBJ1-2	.	CSVEDVAREGGYTF	TGCAGCGTTGAAGATGTAGCCAGGGAGGGTGGCTACACCTTC
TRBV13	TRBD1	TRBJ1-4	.	CASSSGGQGRGNEKLFF	TGTGCCAGCAGCTCTGGGGGACAGGGCAGGGGTAATGAAAAACTGTTTTTT
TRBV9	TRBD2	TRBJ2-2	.	CASSVSGATTGELFF	TGTGCCAGCAGCGTAAGCGGGGCCACTACCGGGGAGCTGTTTTTT